This record covers a single T cell receptor beta chain. The antigen remains unidentified. No infections or other immune events were documented during collection. The protocol was immunoSEQ multiplex PCR, while the TCRdb copy is restricted to in-frame clones and leaves out a portion. The table has approximately 100,000 clones, about 90% seen once. Trimming pared 4 bases from V and 0 bases from J, leaving 13 bases between. The length of the CDR3 is 15 residues. Germline V gene data show CDR1 as LGHNA and CDR2 as YNFKEQ. The data originate from a study of identifying expanded T cells in peripheral blood. Overall study results and limits: Differentially abundant clones: about 1.2 between replicates, about 16 at around 14 days, less than 25 at four. Across healthy donors, higher total template counts meant significantly greater approximately two-week count variance.

The chain employs TRBV4-2 and TRBJ2-7; no firm D call. This receptor was identified in a person between 18 and 75 years old in good health. The sample consisted of blood. CDR3 DNA sequence: TGTGCCAGCAGCCCCATCCGACTTAGCTCCTACGAGCAGTACTTC. This sequence encodes CASSPIRLSSYEQYF.